This T cell receptor (beta chain) was sequenced during a study of Graves' ophthalmopathy and Graves' hyperthyroidism. Beta-chain TCR CDR3 regions were amplified from RNA transcripts. RT-PCR was first run with HTBI primers, then multiplex PCR in a second round. One entry per CDR3 protein, called by TCRdb with MiXCR from the multiplex PCR reads. Of 150,000 to 200,000 distinct CDR3 sequences listed, approximately 38% are singletons. The CDR3 runs to 13 residues. The germline CDR1 and CDR2 sequences are SGHAT and FQNNGV. None of the included patients had other autoimmune diseases, uncontrolled infections, pregnancy or lactation, as these led to exclusion. PBMCs were isolated by Ficoll-Paque density gradient centrifugation, using about 9.5 ml of fresh peripheral blood as the starting material.

The sequencing sample was made of peripheral blood. V and J are TRBV11-2 and TRBJ2-5, with D hard to call. The DNA end is a closer match to TRBJ2-7, so the J assignment may be wrong. This TCR came from a woman aged 40 to 50 with Graves' ophthalmopathy. CDR3 nucleotides: TGTGCCAGCAGTTCGTACAGATTCTACGAGCAGTACTTC. This encodes CASSSYRFYEQYF.